These T cell receptor beta chains were read from a single sample in a study of T cells in Graves' hyperthyroidism and ophthalmopathy. TCRdb called the multiplex PCR reads again in MiXCR, with one record for every CDR3 protein. The profile covers around 300,000 distinct CDR3 sequences, with approximately 20% appearing a single time and over 55% taken by the ten largest. Sequencing was carried out using blood. The source of these receptors is a man between 25 and 39 years old with Graves' ophthalmopathy. Each CDR3 is given with its conserved first and last residue. The D gene is left open where the match is weak. Some rows have no size entry. The others give once, few or many, or a class for an expanded clone.

J,V,D,size,DNA,CDR3
TRBJ2-7,TRBV5-1,TRBD1,.,TGCGCCAGCAGCCCGCGGACAGGGGACGAGCAGTACTTC,CASSPRTGDEQYF
TRBJ2-3,TRBV3-1,TRBD1,many,TGTGCCAGCAGCCAAGGCAGGGGGCTGGTTACGCAGTATTTT,CASSQGRGLVTQYF
TRBJ2-7,TRBV10-2,TRBD1,.,TGCGCCAGCAGGGCGGGACAGGGATACGAGCAGTACTTC,CASRAGQGYEQYF
TRBJ1-1,TRBV20-1,.,.,TGCAGTGCTAGGTCCAACCAAGAAGCTTTCTTT,CSARSNQEAFF
TRBJ2-7,TRBV11-2,TRBD1,.,TGTGCCAGCAGCTTTCCGGGACAGGGGCCCCTCTACGAGCAGTACTTC,CASSFPGQGPLYEQYF
TRBJ1-4,TRBV27,.,.,TGTGCCATCGTGTGTGGAGACGAGGCAACTAATGAAAAACTGTTTTTT,CAIVCGDEATNEKLFF
TRBJ2-1,TRBV11-3,.,many,TGTGCCAGCAGCTTACGTGGTGTGGGTGAGCAGTTCTTC,CASSLRGVGEQFF
TRBJ2-3,TRBV18,.,few,TGTGCCAGCTCACCGCGGGGATCTAGCACAGATACGCAGTATTTT,CASSPRGSSTDTQYF
TRBJ2-5,TRBV11-3,TRBD1,many,TGTGCCAGCAGCTCCCGGACAGGGGGCTTTGGGACCCAGTACTTC,CASSSRTGGFGTQYF
TRBJ2-5,TRBV6-1,TRBD2,few,TGTGCCAGCAGTGAAATTGCGGGGGTCTTGTACTTC,CASSEIAGVLYF
TRBJ2-5,TRBV20-1,.,many,TGCAGTGCTAGAGGGATTTCGGAGACCCAGTACTTC,CSARGISETQYF
TRBJ1-2,TRBV4-1,.,few,TGCGCCAGCAGCCAAGCACGGTTCAACTATGGCTACACCTTC,CASSQARFNYGYTF
TRBJ1-5,TRBV2,.,many,TGTGCCAGCAGTACCTTACAGGGCGCCAATCAGCCCCAGCATTTT,CASSTLQGANQPQHF
TRBJ1-1,TRBV5-1,.,few,TGCGCCAGCAGCTTGGAGCAGGGAGGAGCTTTCTTT,CASSLEQGGAFF
TRBJ2-7,TRBV5-6,TRBD1,many,TGTGCCAGCGAGGTAAGGGGGCGGATTTACGAGCAGTACTTC,CASEVRGRIYEQYF
TRBJ1-6,TRBV6-4,.,.,TGTGCCAGCAGTCTATCCCCGAGCTCCTATAATTCACCCCTCCACTTT,CASSLSPSSYNSPLHF
TRBJ2-2,TRBV20-1,.,.,TGCAGTGCCGGCCGGGACCGCGGGTCGGGACTGTTTTTT,CSAGRDRGSGLFF
TRBJ2-1,TRBV24-1,TRBD2,.,TGTGCCACCAGTGATTTTGGTAGCGGGAGTGTCACCCGGGACAATGAGCAGTTCTTC,CATSDFGSGSVTRDNEQFF
TRBJ2-5,TRBV29-1,TRBD2,few,TGCAGCGTTGAAAAACTAGCGGGAGGGGGGGAGACCCAGTACTTC,CSVEKLAGGGETQYF
TRBJ1-2,TRBV30,TRBD1,many,TGTGCCTGGGGGACAGGGGTTGGCTACACCTTC,CAWGTGVGYTF
TRBJ2-7,TRBV13,TRBD1,few,TGTGCCAGCAGCTCCGCTCGGGACAGGGCCTACGAGCAGTACTTC,CASSSARDRAYEQYF